The 8 T cell receptor beta chains below were found in one sample sequenced in a study of shared clonotypes between healthy human individuals (dated by TCRdb to about 2020). The library was built by means of the immunoSEQ multiplex PCR assay. Not all clones reach the TCRdb copy of this immuneACCESS table, which keeps in-frame sequences only. Checked studies attribute under half of the gap to unresolved V genes and leave the rest unexplained. The sample has 750,000 to 1,000,000 clones on record, nearly 95% of them singletons. Less than 25% of the sample is in the top ten clones. For the CD8 naive samples, CD45RO-negative cells were positively selected for CCR7, yielding a CD45RA+CCR7+ population from which TemRA cells were excluded. Material: naive CD8+ T cells sorted from blood. Interpreted using the paper, the cell subset or site label stands for: CD45RA+CCR7+. These receptors were taken from a man aged 30-40 years in good health.

This clone was seen more than once but under ten times. The CDR3 here is CASSTWTGMEPQHF. CDR3 coding DNA: TGTGCCAGTAGTACTTGGACAGGGATGGAGCCCCAGCATTTT. The chain couples TRBV19 to TRBJ1-5, with 8 bases fitting TRBD1. The V gene's germline CDR1 is LNHDA and CDR2 SQIVND (reference sequence). The CDR3 length is 14 residues. V lost 4 bases, J lost 8 bases, and 7 bases stayed unmatched.

The gene calls are TRBV7-6 and TRBJ1-1; 7 bases agree with TRBD1. The J segment lost 2 bases and the V segment lost 0 bases, leaving 9 bases of the junction unmatched. Germline V lookup: CDR1 SGHVS, CDR2 FNYEAQ. The CDR3 is made up of 17 amino acids. This chain's CDR3 is CASSLAPTGEINTEAFF. The CDR3 bases are TGTGCCAGCAGCTTAGCCCCCACAGGGGAAATTAACACTGAAGCTTTCTTT.

J is TRBJ2-1 and V is TRBV9, with D possibly matching TRBD1 (5 bases). V shed 3 bases and J shed 8 bases, with 21 bases lying between them. The germline V gene encodes CDR1 SGDLS and CDR2 YYNGEE. The CDR3 sequence is 16 residues long. The CDR3 loop is CASSGGRASGADEQFF. The CDR3, as DNA: TGTGCCAGCAGCGGGGGCCGGGCTTCGGGTGCAGATGAGCAGTTCTTC.

The V call is TRBV27, the J call TRBJ2-7; D could derive from TRBD1 or TRBD2 (5 bases each). This CDR3 spans 15 amino acids. Trimming removed 8 bases from V and 2 bases from J, with 19 bases in between. Germline lookup yields CDR1 MNHEY and CDR2 SMNVEV (reference sequence). The CDR3 region is CASHPTVGDTYEQYF. In DNA, the CDR3 is TGTGCCAGCCACCCAACCGTGGGGGATACCTACGAGCAGTACTTC.

In this sample, this clone turned up a few times. Here the CDR3 DNA reads TGTGCCAGCAGCTTAGTTGGAGGGAGCTCTGGAAACACCATATATTTT. Translation: CASSLVGGSSGNTIYF. The rearrangement uses TRBV7-9 and TRBJ1-3; no firm D call. The CDR3 runs to 16 residues. Between the trimmed V and J ends, which lost 1 base and 0 bases, there was a span of 10 bases. Germline loops: CDR1 SEHNR, CDR2 FQNEAQ (reference sequence).

The rearrangement joins TRBV6-1 to TRBJ2-1; 7 nucleotides agree with TRBD1. After removal of 4 bases from V and 5 bases from J, the junction contained 8 bases not matched to a gene. There are 15 residues in the CDR3. The germline gives CDR1 MNHNS, CDR2 SASEGT. CDR3 sequence reads: CASSGRGDSNNEQFF. CDR3 bases: TGTGCCAGCAGTGGGCGTGGGGACAGTAACAATGAGCAGTTCTTC.

This chain joins TRBV5-1 and TRBJ2-1; D tentatively fits TRBD1 or TRBD2 (7 bases each). The V end was cut by 4 bases, the J end by 4 bases, with 27 bases between. The germline V gene encodes CDR1 SGHRS and CDR2 YFSETQ. This CDR3 has 19 amino acids. CDR3 region: CASSNRQGGRDYPYNEQFF. Written as DNA, the CDR3 is TGCGCCAGCAGCAACCGACAGGGTGGTCGGGACTACCCTTACAATGAGCAGTTCTTC.

The chain has TRBV5-1 and TRBJ2-7; 7 bases are a match to TRBD2. CDR1 is SGHRS and CDR2 is YFSETQ in the germline V gene. The CDR3 runs to 13 residues. After removal of 3 bases from V and 4 bases from J, the junction contained 4 bases not matched to a gene. CDR3 protein: CASSSTSVYEQYF. The DNA of the CDR3 is TGCGCCAGCAGCTCCACTAGCGTATACGAGCAGTACTTC.